This T cell receptor (beta chain) originates from a study of OX40 agonist ivuxolimab in advanced cancers. Overall study: Clinicians treated patients with ivuxolimab, an agonistic anti-OX40 (CD134) antibody. General study findings and limits: Dose levels from 0.1 to 3.0 mg/kg saw CD4+ and CD8+ blood T cells expand clonally by week 6. Relative to CD4+, CD8+ T cells held more expanded clones on average.

Remarks on this clone: Its specificity is unknown.

The V gene end was trimmed by 5 bases and the J gene end by 3 bases; junction bases not matched to a gene: 8. This CDR3 contains 16 residues. The germline CDR1 and CDR2 sequences are MRHNA and SNTAGT. The protocol was immunoSEQ multiplex PCR, while the TCRdb copy is restricted to in-frame clones and leaves out a portion. Of 35,000 to 50,000 clones listed, approximately 86% are singletons. The sample was CD4+ or CD8+ T cells sorted from blood, taken in a trial of the OX40 agonist ivuxolimab. The TCR sequence derives from an adult with an advanced solid tumor such as melanoma, head and neck, liver or kidney cancer. The V call is TRBV6-4, the J call TRBJ2-1; 9 bases agree with TRBD2. This chain's CDR3 is CASSSHSGSDYNEQFF. The CDR3, as DNA: TGTGCCAGCAGTAGTCATAGCGGGAGCGACTACAATGAGCAGTTCTTC.